This TCR beta chain was found in a study of T cells after yellow fever vaccination. Study-wide context: For low cell numbers, libraries were made with SMART-Seq v4 Ultra Low Input.

The germline gives CDR1 MNHEY, CDR2 SMNVEV (reference sequence). V was cut by 3 bases and J by 5 bases, with 13 bases left in between. The CDR3 has 14 residues. One entry per CDR3 protein results from TCRdb running MiXCR on the 5' RACE reads. The data contain about 550,000 distinct CDR3 sequences, around 21% of them singletons. The V and J genes are TRBV27 and TRBJ2-5; D might be TRBD1 (6 bases). The sample here was PBMCs, taken 15 days after the yellow fever booster vaccination. The receptor's source is a young man who received the YFV17D yellow fever vaccine. The CDR3 is CASSFGQSSETQYF. CDR3 DNA: TGTGCCAGCAGTTTCGGACAGTCTTCGGAGACCCAGTACTTC.